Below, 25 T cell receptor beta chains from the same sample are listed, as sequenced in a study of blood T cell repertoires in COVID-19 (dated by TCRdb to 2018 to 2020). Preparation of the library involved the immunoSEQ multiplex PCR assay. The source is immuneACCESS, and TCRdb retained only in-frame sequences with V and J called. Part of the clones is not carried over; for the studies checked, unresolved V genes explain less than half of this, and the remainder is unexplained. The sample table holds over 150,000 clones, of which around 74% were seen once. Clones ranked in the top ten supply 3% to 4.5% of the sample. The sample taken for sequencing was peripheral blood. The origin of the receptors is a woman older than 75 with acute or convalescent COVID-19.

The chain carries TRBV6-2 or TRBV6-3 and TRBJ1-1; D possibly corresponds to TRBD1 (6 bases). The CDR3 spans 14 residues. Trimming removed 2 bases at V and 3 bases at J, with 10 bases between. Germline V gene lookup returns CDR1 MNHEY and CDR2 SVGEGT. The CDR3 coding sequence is TGTGCCAGCAGTTACGGCGGACAGTACACTGAAGCTTTCTTT. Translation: CASSYGGQYTEAFF.

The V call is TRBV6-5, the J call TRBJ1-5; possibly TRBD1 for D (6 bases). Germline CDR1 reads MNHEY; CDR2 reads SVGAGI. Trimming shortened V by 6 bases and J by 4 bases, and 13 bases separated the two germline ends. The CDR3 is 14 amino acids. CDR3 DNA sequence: TGTGCCAGCAGCAACGAACAGGGTAATCAGCCCCAGCATTTT. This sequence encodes CASSNEQGNQPQHF.

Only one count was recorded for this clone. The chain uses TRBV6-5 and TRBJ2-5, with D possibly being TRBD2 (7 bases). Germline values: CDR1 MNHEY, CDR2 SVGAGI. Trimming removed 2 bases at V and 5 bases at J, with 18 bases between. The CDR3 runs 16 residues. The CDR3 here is CASSYRGAPRMETQYF. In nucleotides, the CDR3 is TGTGCCAGCAGTTACCGGGGGGCCCCCCGAATGGAGACCCAGTACTTC.

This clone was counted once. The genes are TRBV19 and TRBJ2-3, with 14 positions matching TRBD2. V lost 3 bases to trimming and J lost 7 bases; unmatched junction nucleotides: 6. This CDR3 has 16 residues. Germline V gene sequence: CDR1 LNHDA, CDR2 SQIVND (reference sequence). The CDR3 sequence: CASSIGTSGSSNTQYF. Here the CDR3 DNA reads TGTGCCAGTAGTATTGGGACTAGCGGGAGTTCAAATACGCAGTATTTT.

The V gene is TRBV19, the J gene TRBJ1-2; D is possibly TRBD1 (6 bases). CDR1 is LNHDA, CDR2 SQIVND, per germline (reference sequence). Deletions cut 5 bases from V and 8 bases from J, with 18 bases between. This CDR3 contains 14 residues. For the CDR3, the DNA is TGTGCCAGTAGTTCGGGGCAGGGACAAGACGGCTACACCTTC. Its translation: CASSSGQGQDGYTF.

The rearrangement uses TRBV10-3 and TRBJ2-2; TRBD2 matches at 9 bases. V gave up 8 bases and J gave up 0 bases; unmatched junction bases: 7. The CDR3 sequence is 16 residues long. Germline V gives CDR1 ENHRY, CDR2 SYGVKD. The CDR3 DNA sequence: TGTGCCATCGGAGCTAGCGGGGCCGCGAACACCGGGGAGCTGTTTTTT. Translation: CAIGASGAANTGELFF.

The CDR3: CASSLGGTTYEQYF. The DNA of the CDR3 is TGTGCCAGCAGCTTGGGAGGGACAACCTACGAGCAGTACTTC. The rearrangement joins TRBV5-5 to TRBJ2-7; D may be TRBD1 (6 bases). Trimming removed 0 bases at V and 2 bases at J, with 9 bases between. The germline V gene encodes CDR1 SGHKS and CDR2 YYEKEE (reference sequence). The CDR3 has 14 amino acids.

The CDR3 reads CASSLGQGFPYEQYF. The CDR3 coding sequence is TGTGCCAGCAGCTTAGGCCAGGGGTTCCCCTACGAGCAGTACTTC. V is TRBV7-2 and J is TRBJ2-7; a weak D match, TRBD1 (6 bases). Trimming removed 1 base from V and 2 bases from J, with 12 bases in between. Germline V gene sequence: CDR1 SGHTA, CDR2 FQGNSA. There are 15 residues in the CDR3.

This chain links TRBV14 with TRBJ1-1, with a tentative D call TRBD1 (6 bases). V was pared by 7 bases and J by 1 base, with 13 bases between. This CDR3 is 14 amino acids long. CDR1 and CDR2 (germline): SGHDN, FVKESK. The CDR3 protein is CASIEGGGNTEAFF. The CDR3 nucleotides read TGTGCCAGCATCGAAGGGGGGGGGAACACTGAAGCTTTCTTT. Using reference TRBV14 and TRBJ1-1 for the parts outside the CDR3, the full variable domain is EAGVTQFPSHSVIEKGQTVTLRCDPISGHDNLYWYRRVMGKEIKFLLHFVKESKQDESGMPNNRFLAERTGGTYSTLKVQPAELEDSGVYFCASIEGGGNTEAFFGQGTRLTVV.

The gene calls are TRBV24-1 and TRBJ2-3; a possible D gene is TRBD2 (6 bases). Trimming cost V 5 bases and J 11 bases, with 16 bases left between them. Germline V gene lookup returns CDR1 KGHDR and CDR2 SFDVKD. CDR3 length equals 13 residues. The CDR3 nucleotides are TGTGCCACCAGTGCCCCGGGGAGGTATGGGCAGTATTTT. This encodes CATSAPGRYGQYF.

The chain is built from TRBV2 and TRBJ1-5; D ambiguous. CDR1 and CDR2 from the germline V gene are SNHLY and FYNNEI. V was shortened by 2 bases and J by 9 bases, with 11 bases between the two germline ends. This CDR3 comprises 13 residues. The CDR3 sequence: CASSEIAGGPQHF. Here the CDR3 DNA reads TGTGCCAGCAGTGAAATAGCGGGAGGGCCCCAGCATTTT. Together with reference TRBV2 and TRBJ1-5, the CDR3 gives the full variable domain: EPEVTQTPSHQVTQMGQEVILRCVPISNHLYFYWYRQILGQKVEFLVSFYNNEISEKSEIFDDQFSVERPDGSNFTLKIRSTKLEDSAMYFCASSEIAGGPQHFGDGTRLSIL.

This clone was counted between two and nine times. DNA of the CDR3: TGCGCCAGCAGGATGGAACAGGAATTGCAAAAACTGTTTTTT. This encodes CASRMEQELQKLFF. The rearrangement uses TRBV5-1 and TRBJ1-4, with a tentative D call TRBD1 (5 bases). The CDR3 has 14 amino acids. V lost 5 bases and J 9 bases, leaving 17 bases between the germline ends. Germline loops: CDR1 SGHRS, CDR2 YFSETQ.

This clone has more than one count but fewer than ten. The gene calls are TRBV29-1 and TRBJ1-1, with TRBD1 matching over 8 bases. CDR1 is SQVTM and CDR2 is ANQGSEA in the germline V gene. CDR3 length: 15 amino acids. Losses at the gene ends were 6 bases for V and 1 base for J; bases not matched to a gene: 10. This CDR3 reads CSVTGTGASNTEAFF. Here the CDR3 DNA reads TGCAGCGTGACCGGGACAGGAGCATCGAACACTGAAGCTTTCTTT.

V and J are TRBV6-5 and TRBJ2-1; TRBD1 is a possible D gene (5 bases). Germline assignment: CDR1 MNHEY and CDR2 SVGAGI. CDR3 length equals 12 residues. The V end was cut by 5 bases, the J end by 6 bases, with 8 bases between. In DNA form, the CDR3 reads TGTGCCAGCAGTAACCAGGGCAATGAGCAGTTCTTC. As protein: CASSNQGNEQFF.

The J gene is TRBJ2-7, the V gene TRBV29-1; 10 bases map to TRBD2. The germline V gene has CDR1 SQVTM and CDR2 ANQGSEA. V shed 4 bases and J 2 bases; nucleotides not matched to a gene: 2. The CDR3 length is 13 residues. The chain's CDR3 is CSVGLAGAYEQYF. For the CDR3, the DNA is TGCAGCGTTGGCCTAGCGGGAGCCTACGAGCAGTACTTC.

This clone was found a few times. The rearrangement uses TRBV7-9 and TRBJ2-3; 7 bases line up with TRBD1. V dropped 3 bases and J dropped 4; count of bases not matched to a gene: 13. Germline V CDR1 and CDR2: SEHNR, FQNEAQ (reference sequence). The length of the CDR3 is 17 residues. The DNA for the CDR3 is TGTGCCAGCAGCTTCTATTCTGCGACAGGGTCCGCAGATACGCAGTATTTT. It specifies CASSFYSATGSADTQYF.

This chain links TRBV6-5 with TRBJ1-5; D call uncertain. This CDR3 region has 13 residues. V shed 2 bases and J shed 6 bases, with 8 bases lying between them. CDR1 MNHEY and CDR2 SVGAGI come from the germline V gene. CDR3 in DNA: TGTGCCAGCAGTTACGCCGGTGGTCAGCCCCAGCATTTT. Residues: CASSYAGGQPQHF.

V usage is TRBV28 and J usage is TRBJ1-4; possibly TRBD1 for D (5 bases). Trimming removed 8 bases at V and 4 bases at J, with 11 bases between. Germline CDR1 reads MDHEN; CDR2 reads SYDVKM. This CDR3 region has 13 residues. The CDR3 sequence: CASSDSNNEKLFF. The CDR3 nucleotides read TGTGCCAGCTCAGACAGCAATAATGAAAAACTGTTTTTT.

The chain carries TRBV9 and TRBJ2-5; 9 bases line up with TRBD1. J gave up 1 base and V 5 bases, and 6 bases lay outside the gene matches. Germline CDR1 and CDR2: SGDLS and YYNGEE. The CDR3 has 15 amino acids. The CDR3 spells CASSGDREGQETQYF. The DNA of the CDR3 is TGTGCCAGCAGTGGGGACAGGGAGGGCCAAGAGACCCAGTACTTC. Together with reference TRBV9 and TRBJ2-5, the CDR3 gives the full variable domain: DSGVTQTPKHLITATGQRVTLRCSPRSGDLSVYWYQQSLDQGLQFLIQYYNGEERAKGNILERFSAQQFPDLHSELNLSSLELGDSALYFCASSGDREGQETQYFGPGTRLLVL.

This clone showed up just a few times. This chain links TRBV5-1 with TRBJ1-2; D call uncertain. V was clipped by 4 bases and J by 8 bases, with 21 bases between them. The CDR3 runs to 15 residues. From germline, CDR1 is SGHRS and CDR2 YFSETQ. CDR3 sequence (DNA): TGCGCCAGCAGCCGCCTGGACCGTTCGGCGGGGGGCTACACCTTC. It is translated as CASSRLDRSAGGYTF.

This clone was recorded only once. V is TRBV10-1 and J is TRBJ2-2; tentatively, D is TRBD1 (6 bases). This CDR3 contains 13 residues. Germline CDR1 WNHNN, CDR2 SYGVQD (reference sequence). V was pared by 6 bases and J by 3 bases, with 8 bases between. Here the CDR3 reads CASRPGDTGELFF. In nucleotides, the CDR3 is TGCGCCAGCAGGCCAGGGGACACCGGGGAGCTGTTTTTT.

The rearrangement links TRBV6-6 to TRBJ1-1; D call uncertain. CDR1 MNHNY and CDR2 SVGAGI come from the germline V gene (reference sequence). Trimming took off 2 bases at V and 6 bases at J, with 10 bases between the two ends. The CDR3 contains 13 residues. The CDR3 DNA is TGTGCCAGCAGTTACGGTCGGGGTGCTGAAGCTTTCTTT. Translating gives CASSYGRGAEAFF.

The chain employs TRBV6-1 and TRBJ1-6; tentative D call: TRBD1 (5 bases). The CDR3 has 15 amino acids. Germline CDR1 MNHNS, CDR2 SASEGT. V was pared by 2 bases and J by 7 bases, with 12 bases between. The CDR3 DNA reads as TGTGCCAGCAGTGAAAGTCAGGGTCTCAATTCACCCCTCCACTTT. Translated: CASSESQGLNSPLHF.

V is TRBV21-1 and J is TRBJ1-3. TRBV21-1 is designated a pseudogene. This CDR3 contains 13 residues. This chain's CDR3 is CASSKVRGNTIYF. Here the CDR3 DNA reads TGTGCCAGCAGCAAAGTTCGGGGAAACACCATATATTTT.

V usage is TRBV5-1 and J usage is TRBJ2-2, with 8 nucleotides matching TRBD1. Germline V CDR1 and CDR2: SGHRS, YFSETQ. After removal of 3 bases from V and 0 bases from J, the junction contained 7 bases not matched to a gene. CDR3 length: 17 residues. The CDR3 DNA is TGCGCCAGCAGCTCGTCAGGGGGCTCTACGAACACCGGGGAGCTGTTTTTT. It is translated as CASSSSGGSTNTGELFF.